This T cell receptor beta chain derives from a study of cytomegalovirus exposure and HLA in healthy donors. Note on this clone: The target antigen is unknown.

Findings of the study overall: Both high specificity and high sensitivity reportedly marked the classifier's diagnosis of cytomegalovirus status. There were about 160 TCR beta chains listed as cytomegalovirus-associated. According to a later analysis, donors in an Asian-associated ancestry cluster reportedly had fewer N-insertions than the approximately 620-donor mean.

The CDR3 length is 17 residues. V was shortened by 2 bases and J by 0 bases, with 11 bases between the two germline ends. Germline assignment: CDR1 SGHTA and CDR2 FQGNSA. PCR employed 60 Vbeta and 13 Jbeta primers. Per the original methods: Unique TCR beta chains totaled some 78 million in a later count, with some 10 million of them shared. Sequenced by immunoSEQ multiplex PCR; TCRdb stores in-frame clones only, minus some. That table is the source of V, J and clone size, and D and trimming were worked out from the DNA. The table has over 150,000 clones, about four fifths seen once. The clonotype comes from a male donor in good health and CMV-seropositive. The chain uses TRBV7-2 and TRBJ1-6; no definite D call. The specimen sequenced was PBMCs. CDR3 bases: TGTGCCAGCAGCTTATGGTTGTCGAGCTCCTATAATTCACCCCTCCACTTT. It yields the protein CASSLWLSSSYNSPLHF. The full variable domain, completed using reference TRBV7-2 and TRBJ1-6, is GAGVSQSPSNKVTEKGKDVELRCDPISGHTALYWYRQSLGQGLEFLIYFQGNSAPDKSGLPSDRFSAERTGGSVSTLTIQRTQQEDSAVYLCASSLWLSSSYNSPLHFGNGTRLTVT.